This T cell receptor (beta chain) was recorded in a study of T-cell reconstitution after alpha-beta-depleted transplantation in children. Study conclusions and caveats: Certain patients had high TCRbeta diversity at day 60, and it came from recipient T cells and thymic progenitors that survived. Reportedly, alpha-beta T cells present about two months post-transplant originated from several hundred expanded clones of graft origin. When one year had passed after transplant, most T-cell counts and diversity came from newly produced T cells.

Deletions cut 2 bases from V and 5 bases from J, with 12 bases between. The CDR3 has 14 amino acids. Germline V gives CDR1 SGHAT, CDR2 FQNNGV. The library targeted TCRbeta and was prepared with unique molecular identifiers. TCRdb re-derived calls from the PCR reads in MiXCR, one entry per CDR3 protein. This table holds tens of thousands of distinct CDR3 sequences, just under 5% found once. This clonotype was detected ten times or more. Its matching antigen is unknown. The origin of this receptor is a boy in the first two years of life who had a stem cell transplant for acute myeloid leukemia, so the T cells may come from the graft donor. Source: PBMCs, mostly from graft donor cells, taken 180 days after TCRalphabeta/CD19-depleted stem cell transplant. This chain connects TRBV11-2 to TRBJ1-2, with D hard to call. CDR3 nucleotides: TGTGCCAGCAGCTTAACGGCAGGTCCTTATGGCTACACCTTC. Translation: CASSLTAGPYGYTF.